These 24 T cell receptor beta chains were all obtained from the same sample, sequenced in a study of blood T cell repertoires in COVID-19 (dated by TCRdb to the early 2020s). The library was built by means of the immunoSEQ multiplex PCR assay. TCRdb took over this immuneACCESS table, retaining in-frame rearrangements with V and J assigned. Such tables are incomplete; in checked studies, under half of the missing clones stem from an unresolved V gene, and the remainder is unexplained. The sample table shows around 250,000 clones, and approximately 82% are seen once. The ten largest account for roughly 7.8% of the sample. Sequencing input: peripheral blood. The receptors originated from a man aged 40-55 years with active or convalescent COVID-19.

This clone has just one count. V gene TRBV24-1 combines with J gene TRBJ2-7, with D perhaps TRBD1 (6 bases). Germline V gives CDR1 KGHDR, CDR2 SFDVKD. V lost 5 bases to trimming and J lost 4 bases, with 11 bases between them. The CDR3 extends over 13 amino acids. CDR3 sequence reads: CATSGGGPYEQYF. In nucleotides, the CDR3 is TGTGCCACCAGTGGAGGGGGACCGTACGAGCAGTACTTC.

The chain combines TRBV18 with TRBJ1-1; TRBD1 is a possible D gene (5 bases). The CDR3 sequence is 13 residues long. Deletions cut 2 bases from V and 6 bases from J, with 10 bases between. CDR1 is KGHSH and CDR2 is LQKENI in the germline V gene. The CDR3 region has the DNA TGTGCCAGCTCACCATCGGGGACTTCTGAAGCTTTCTTT. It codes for CASSPSGTSEAFF.

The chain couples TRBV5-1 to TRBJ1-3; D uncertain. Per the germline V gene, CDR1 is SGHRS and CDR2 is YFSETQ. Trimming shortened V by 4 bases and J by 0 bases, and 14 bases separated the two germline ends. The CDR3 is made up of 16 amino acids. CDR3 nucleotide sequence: TGCGCCAGCAGCCCCTGGGCAACGAACTCTGGAAACACCATATATTTT. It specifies CASSPWATNSGNTIYF.

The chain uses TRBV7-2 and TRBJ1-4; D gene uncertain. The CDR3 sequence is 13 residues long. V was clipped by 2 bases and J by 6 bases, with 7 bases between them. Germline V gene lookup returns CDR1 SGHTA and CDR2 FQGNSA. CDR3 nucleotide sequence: TGTGCCAGCAGCTTAAATAGAGATGAAAAACTGTTTTTT. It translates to CASSLNRDEKLFF.

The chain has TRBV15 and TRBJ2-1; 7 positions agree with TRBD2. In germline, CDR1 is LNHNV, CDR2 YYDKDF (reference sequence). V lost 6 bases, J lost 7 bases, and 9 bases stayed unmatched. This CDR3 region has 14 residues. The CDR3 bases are TGTGCCACCAGGAAGGGAGGGGAGGGGAATGAGCAGTTCTTC. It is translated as CATRKGGEGNEQFF.

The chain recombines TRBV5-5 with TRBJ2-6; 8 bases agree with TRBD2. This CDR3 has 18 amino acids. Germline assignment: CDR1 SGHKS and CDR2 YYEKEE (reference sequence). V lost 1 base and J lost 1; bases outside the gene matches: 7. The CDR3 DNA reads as TGTGCCAGCAGCTTGAATCCGGGAGGGCCGTCTGGGGCCAACGTCCTGACTTTC. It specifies CASSLNPGGPSGANVLTF.

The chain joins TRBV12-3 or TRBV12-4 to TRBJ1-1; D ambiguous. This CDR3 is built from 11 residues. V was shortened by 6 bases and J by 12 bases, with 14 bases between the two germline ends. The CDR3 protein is CASSPGGETFF. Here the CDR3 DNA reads TGTGCCAGCAGCCCCGGCGGGGAGACTTTCTTT.

CDR3 DNA: TGCGCCAGCACCTGGGCGGGAGGAAACAATGAGCAGTTCTTC. This codes for CASTWAGGNNEQFF. J is TRBJ2-1 and V is TRBV5-1; 8 bases map to TRBD2. CDR3 length equals 14 residues. Per germline, CDR1 SGHRS and CDR2 YFSETQ. V was clipped by 6 bases and J by 5 bases; unmatched bases: 7. Filled out from reference TRBV5-1 and TRBJ2-1, the complete variable domain reads KAGVTQTPRYLIKTRGQQVTLSCSPISGHRSVSWYQQTPGQGLQFLFEYFSETQRNKGNFPGRFSGRQFSNSRSEMNVSTLELGDSALYLCASTWAGGNNEQFFGPGTRLTVL.

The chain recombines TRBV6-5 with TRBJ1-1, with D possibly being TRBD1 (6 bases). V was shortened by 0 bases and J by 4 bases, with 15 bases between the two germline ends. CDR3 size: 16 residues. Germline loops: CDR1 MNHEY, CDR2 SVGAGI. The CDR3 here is CASSYSGQRSTTEAFF. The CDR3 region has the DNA TGTGCCAGCAGTTACTCCGGACAGAGGAGCACCACTGAAGCTTTCTTT.

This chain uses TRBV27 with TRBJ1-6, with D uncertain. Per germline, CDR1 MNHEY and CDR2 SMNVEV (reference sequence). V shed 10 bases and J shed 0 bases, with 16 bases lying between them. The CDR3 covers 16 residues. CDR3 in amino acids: CATYPRLDSYNSPLHF. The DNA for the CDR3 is TGTGCCACCTACCCCAGGTTGGACTCCTATAATTCACCCCTCCACTTT.

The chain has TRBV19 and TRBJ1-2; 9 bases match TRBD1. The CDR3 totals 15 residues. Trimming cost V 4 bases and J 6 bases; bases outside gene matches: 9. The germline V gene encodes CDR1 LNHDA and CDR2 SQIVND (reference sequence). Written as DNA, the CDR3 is TGTGCCAGTAGTAGCCAACCACAGGGGGCCAATGGCTACACCTTC. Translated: CASSSQPQGANGYTF.

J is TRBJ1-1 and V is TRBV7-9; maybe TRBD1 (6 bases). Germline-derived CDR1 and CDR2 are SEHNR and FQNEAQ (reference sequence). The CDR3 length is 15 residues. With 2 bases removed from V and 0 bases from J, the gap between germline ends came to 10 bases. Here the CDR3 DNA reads TGTGCCAGCAGCTTACGGACAGCTTTGAACACTGAAGCTTTCTTT. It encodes CASSLRTALNTEAFF. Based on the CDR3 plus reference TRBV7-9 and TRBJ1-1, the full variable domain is DTGVSQNPRHKITKRGQNVTFRCDPISEHNRLYWYRQTLGQGPEFLTYFQNEAQLEKSRLLSDRFSAERPKGSFSTLEIQRTEQGDSAMYLCASSLRTALNTEAFFGQGTRLTVV.

The chain's CDR3 is CALNRGTDTQYF. The DNA for the CDR3 is TGTGCCTTAAACAGGGGAACAGATACGCAGTATTTT. The rearrangement links TRBV30 to TRBJ2-3; 7 bases map to TRBD1. V lost 7 bases to trimming and J lost 3 bases; unmatched junction nucleotides: 4. The CDR3 length is 12 residues. The germline CDR1 and CDR2 sequences are GTSNPN and SVGIG (reference sequence).

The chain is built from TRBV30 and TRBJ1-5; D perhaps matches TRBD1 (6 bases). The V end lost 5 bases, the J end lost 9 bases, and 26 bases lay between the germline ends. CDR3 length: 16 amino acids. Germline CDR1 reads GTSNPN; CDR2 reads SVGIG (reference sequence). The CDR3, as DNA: TGTGCCTGGCGGGACGCCGGGACAAACCATCGGAGGCCCCAGCATTTT. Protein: CAWRDAGTNHRRPQHF. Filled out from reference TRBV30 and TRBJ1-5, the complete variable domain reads SQTIHQWPATLVQPVGSPLSLECTVEGTSNPNLYWYRQAAGRGLQLLFYSVGIGQISSEVPQNLSASRPQDRQFILSSKKLLLSDSGFYLCAWRDAGTNHRRPQHFGDGTRLSIL.

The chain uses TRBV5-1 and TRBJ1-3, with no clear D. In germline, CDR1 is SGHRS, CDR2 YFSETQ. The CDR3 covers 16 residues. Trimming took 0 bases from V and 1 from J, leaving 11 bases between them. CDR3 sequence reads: CASSLAPGGSGNTIYF. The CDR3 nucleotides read TGCGCCAGCAGCTTGGCCCCGGGAGGGTCTGGAAACACCATATATTTT.

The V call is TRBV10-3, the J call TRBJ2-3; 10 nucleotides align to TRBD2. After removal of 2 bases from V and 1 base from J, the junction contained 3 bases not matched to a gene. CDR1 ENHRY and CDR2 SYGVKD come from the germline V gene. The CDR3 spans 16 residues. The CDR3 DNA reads TGTGCCATCAGTGAGGGGCTAGCGGGGGGCACAGATACGCAGTATTTT. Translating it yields CAISEGLAGGTDTQYF.

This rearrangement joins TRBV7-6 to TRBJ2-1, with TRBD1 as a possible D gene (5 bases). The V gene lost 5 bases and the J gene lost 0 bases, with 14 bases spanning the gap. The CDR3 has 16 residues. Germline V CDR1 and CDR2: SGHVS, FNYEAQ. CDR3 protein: CASSTFDSSSYNEQFF. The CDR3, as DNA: TGTGCCAGCAGCACATTCGACAGTTCCTCCTACAATGAGCAGTTCTTC.

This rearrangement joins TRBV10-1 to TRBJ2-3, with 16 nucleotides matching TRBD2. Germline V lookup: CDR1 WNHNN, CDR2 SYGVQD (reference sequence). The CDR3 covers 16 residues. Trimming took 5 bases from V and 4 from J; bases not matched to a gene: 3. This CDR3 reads CASSPGTSGRADTQYF. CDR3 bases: TGCGCCAGCAGTCCCGGGACTAGCGGGAGGGCAGATACGCAGTATTTT.

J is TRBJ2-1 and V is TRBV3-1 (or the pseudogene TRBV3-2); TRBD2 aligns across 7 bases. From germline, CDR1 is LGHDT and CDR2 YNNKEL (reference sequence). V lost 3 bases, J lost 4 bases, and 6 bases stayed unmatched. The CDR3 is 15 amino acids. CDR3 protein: CASSQTNGGYNEQFF. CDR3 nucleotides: TGTGCCAGCAGCCAGACGAACGGGGGGTACAATGAGCAGTTCTTC.

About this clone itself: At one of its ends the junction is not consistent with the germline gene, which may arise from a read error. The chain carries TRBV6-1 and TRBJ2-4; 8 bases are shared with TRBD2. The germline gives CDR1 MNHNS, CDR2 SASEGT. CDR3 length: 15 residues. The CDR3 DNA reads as TGTGCCAGCAGTGAAGTTGGACTAGCCCAAAACATTCAGTACTTC. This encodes CASSEVGLAQNIQYF.

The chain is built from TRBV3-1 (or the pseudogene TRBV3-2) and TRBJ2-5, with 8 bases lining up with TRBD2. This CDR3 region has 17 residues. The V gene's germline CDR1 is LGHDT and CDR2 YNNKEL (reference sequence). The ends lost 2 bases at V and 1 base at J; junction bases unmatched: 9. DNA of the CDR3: TGTGCCAGCAGCCAACTGGTAGCGGGGCAAATCCAAGAGACCCAGTACTTC. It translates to CASSQLVAGQIQETQYF.

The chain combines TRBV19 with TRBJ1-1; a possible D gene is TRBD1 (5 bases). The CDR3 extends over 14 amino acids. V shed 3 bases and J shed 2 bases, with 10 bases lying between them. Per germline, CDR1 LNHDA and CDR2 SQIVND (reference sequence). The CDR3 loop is CASSMEGSNTEAFF. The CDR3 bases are TGTGCCAGTAGTATGGAGGGGTCCAACACTGAAGCTTTCTTT.

The CDR3 loop is CASSEGGDGYEQYF. CDR3 in DNA: TGTGCCAGCAGTGAAGGCGGGGACGGGTACGAGCAGTACTTC. The V and J genes are TRBV6-1 and TRBJ2-7, with D possibly TRBD2 on 6 matching bases. The germline V and J ends were trimmed by 1 base and 4 bases, with 11 bases remaining between them. This CDR3 has 14 amino acids. Germline values: CDR1 MNHNS, CDR2 SASEGT.

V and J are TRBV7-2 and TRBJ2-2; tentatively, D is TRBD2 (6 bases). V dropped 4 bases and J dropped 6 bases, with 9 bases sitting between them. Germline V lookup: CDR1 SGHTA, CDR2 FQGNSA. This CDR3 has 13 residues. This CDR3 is CASSYTSPGELFF. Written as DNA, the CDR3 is TGTGCCAGCAGCTATACTAGCCCCGGGGAGCTGTTTTTT.